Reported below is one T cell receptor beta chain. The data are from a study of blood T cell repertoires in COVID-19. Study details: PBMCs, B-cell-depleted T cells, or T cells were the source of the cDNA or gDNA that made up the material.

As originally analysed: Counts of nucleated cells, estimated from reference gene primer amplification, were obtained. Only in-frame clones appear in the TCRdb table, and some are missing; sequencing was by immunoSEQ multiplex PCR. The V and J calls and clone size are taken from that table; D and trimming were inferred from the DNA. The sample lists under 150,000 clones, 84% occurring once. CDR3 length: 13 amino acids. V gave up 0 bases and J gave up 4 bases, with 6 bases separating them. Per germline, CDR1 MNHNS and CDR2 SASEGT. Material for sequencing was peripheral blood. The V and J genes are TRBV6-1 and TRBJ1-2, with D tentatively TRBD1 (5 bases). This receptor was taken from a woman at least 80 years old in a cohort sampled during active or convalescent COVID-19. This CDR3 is CASSEADTYGYTF. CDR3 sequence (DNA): TGTGCCAGCAGTGAAGCGGACACCTATGGCTACACCTTC.